A single T cell receptor beta chain is shown here with its context. No antigen is known for it. The data derive from a study of CD8 T cells in ankylosing spondylitis. Study conclusions and caveats: Clones that were linked to disease were CD8+ and were relatively rare in peripheral blood. According to the report, clones linked to the disease were significantly enriched in matched synovial fluid samples taken from ankylosing spondylitis patients. Made up of roughly 8 highly homologous variants, a TCR beta motif appeared characteristic of ankylosing spondylitis blood.

5'-RACE, quantitative and with molecular barcodes, yielded the TCR beta libraries. Using its own MiXCR run on the 5' RACE reads, TCRdb lists one record per CDR3 protein. Of 250,000 to 350,000 distinct CDR3 sequences listed, less than 25% are singletons. The CDR3 has 16 amino acids. Germline loops: CDR1 MNHEY, CDR2 SVGAGI. V lost 0 bases, J lost 7 bases, and 18 bases lay in between. The sample taken for sequencing was blood, either unsorted or a sorted T cell fraction (not recorded which). This clonotype was obtained from a female donor with ankylosing spondylitis or in good health (not recorded which). V and J are TRBV6-5 and TRBJ1-2; a weak D match, TRBD1 (5 bases). The CDR3 here is CASSYSPSREGPGYTF. CDR3 coding DNA: TGTGCCAGCAGTTACTCCCCCTCCAGGGAGGGCCCTGGCTACACCTTC.